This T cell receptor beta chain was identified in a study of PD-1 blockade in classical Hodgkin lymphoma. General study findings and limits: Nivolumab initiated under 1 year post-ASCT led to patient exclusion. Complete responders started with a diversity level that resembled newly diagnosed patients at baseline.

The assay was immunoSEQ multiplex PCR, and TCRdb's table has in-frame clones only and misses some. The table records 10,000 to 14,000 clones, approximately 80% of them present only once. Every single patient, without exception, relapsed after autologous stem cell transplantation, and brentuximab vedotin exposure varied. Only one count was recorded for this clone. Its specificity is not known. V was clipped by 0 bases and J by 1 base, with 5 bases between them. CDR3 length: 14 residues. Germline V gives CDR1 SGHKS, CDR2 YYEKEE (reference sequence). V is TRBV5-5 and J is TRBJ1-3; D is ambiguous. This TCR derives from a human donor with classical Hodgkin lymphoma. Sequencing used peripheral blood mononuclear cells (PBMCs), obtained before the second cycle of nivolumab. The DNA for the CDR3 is TGTGCCAGCAGCTTGGGGGGATCTGGAAACACCATATATTTT. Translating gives CASSLGGSGNTIYF.